The 29 T cell receptor beta chains listed next were all sequenced from one sample in a study of blood T cells in healthy people across ages (dated by TCRdb to between 2015 and 2016). Libraries were constructed by 5' RACE. The reads were generated on an Illumina HiSeq 2500. A second roughly 7 to 11 cycle PCR used a sample-barcoded 5' primer and a J-beta primer mix. The public reads were run again by TCRdb, first through fastp at Q25 and then through MiXCR, and only productive beta chains were kept. Every CDR3 protein is listed once, alongside the most common genes and DNA of its rows. Recorded for this sample are over 950,000 distinct CDR3 sequences; approximately 50% of them occurred a single time. Jointly, the top ten make up about a fifth of the sample. The sequenced sample was blood. These receptors were obtained from a woman aged 60-70 years in good health.

This clonotype occurred many times. This chain uses TRBV4-1 with TRBJ1-6, with 11 bases identical to TRBD1. V dropped 1 base and J dropped 10; count of bases not matched to a gene: 3. The CDR3 covers 15 residues. Per germline, CDR1 MGHRA and CDR2 YSYEKL. This chain's CDR3 is CASSQAGQGGSPLHF. CDR3 coding DNA: TGCGCCAGCAGCCAAGCGGGACAGGGGGGCTCACCCCTCCACTTT.

On this clonotype: The junction differs from germline at one of its ends, possibly a read error. The rearrangement joins TRBV7-2 to TRBJ2-3; tentative D call: TRBD2 (6 bases). Germline CDR1 SGHTA, CDR2 FQGNSA. CDR3 length: 14 residues. The CDR3 spells CASSTDSGTATQYF. In nucleotides, the CDR3 is TGTGCCAGCAGCACTGATAGCGGCACAGCTACGCAGTATTTT. The full variable domain, with the rest looked up from reference TRBV7-2 and TRBJ2-3, is GAGVSQSPSNKVTEKGKDVELRCDPISGHTALYWYRQSLGQGLEFLIYFQGNSAPDKSGLPSDRFSAERTGGSVSTLTIQRTQQEDSAVYLCASSTDSGTATQYFGPGTRLTVL.

This clonotype appeared many times. The rearrangement joins TRBV5-5 to TRBJ2-7, with D unclear. The germline V and J ends were trimmed by 5 bases and 4 bases, with 13 bases remaining between them. The CDR3 is 13 residues long. Germline CDR1 reads SGHKS; CDR2 reads YYEKEE (reference sequence). CDR3 amino acids: CASRSTPLYEQYF. The CDR3 nucleotides are TGTGCCAGCAGGTCAACGCCGCTTTACGAGCAGTACTTC.

This chain connects TRBV13 to TRBJ1-2, with 8 bases matching TRBD1. CDR1 is PRHDT, CDR2 FYEKMQ, per germline (reference sequence). Trimming cost V 3 bases and J 6 bases; bases outside gene matches: 6. The CDR3 covers 14 residues. This CDR3 reads CASSFDRGSDGYTF. CDR3 DNA sequence: TGTGCCAGCAGCTTTGACAGGGGATCCGATGGCTACACCTTC.

This clonotype was seen a few times. V usage is TRBV29-1 and J usage is TRBJ2-3, with no clear D. This CDR3 contains 12 residues. Germline lookup yields CDR1 SQVTM and CDR2 ANQGSEA. V was cut by 8 bases and J by 4 bases, with 13 bases left in between. The CDR3 sequence: CSKTSSSDTQYF. In DNA, the CDR3 is TGCAGCAAGACAAGTTCTTCAGATACGCAGTATTTT.

V and J are TRBV5-1 and TRBJ2-6, with TRBD1 matching over 9 bases. With 4 bases clipped from V and 1 base from J, the junction kept 6 bases outside the gene matches. Germline CDR1 SGHRS, CDR2 YFSETQ. This CDR3 contains 17 residues. Here the CDR3 DNA reads TGCGCCAGCAGCAAGGACAGGGGAGTTTCTGGGGCCAACGTCCTGACTTTC. Its protein is CASSKDRGVSGANVLTF.

This clonotype has a handful of counts. The V and J genes are TRBV24-1 and TRBJ2-7; possible D gene TRBD2, 5 bases. There are 14 residues in the CDR3. Per the germline V gene, CDR1 is KGHDR and CDR2 is SFDVKD. The V gene lost 3 bases and the J gene lost 1 base, with 9 bases spanning the gap. This chain's CDR3 is CATSDTGSSYEQYF. The CDR3 DNA reads TGTGCCACCAGTGATACGGGATCGTCCTACGAGCAGTACTTC.

The chain links TRBV7-2 to TRBJ2-1; 9 nucleotides agree with TRBD2. The V and J ends lost 5 bases and 9 bases, in that order; junction bases with no gene match: 11. From germline, CDR1 is SGHTA and CDR2 FQGNSA. The CDR3 runs 15 residues. The CDR3 DNA reads TGTGCCAGCAGCCTTACAGCGGGAGGATTGGGTGAGCAGTTCTTC. Translating it yields CASSLTAGGLGEQFF.

The rearrangement uses TRBV10-2 and TRBJ2-7; D is perhaps TRBD1 (7 bases). Germline lookup yields CDR1 WSHSY and CDR2 SAAADI. CDR3 length equals 18 residues. V lost 4 bases to trimming and J lost 0 bases, with 22 bases between them. As DNA, the CDR3 is TGCGCCAGCAGTGGAGACAGGGTTGGGGGGAAGGGCTCCTACGAGCAGTACTTC. Translating it yields CASSGDRVGGKGSYEQYF.

V usage is TRBV7-2 and J usage is TRBJ1-5; D gene uncertain. Germline CDR1 SGHTA, CDR2 FQGNSA. Between the trimmed V and J ends, which lost 3 bases and 10 bases, there was a span of 13 bases. CDR3 length: 13 residues. CDR3 loop: CASSLALRGPQHF. Written as DNA, the CDR3 is TGTGCCAGCAGCTTGGCCCTCCGGGGACCCCAGCATTTT.

This clonotype was observed a handful of times. Here the CDR3 DNA reads TGCAGTGCTAGAGGTCTAGCGGGAGTAACCGTCAATGAGCAGTTCTTC. Residues: CSARGLAGVTVNEQFF. J is TRBJ2-1 and V is TRBV20-1; 10 bases agree with TRBD2. Germline V lookup: CDR1 DFQATT, CDR2 SNEGSKA (reference sequence). The CDR3 spans 16 residues. Germline trimming cut 1 base from V and 6 bases from J; bases unmatched to any gene: 9.

The chain has TRBV12-3 or TRBV12-4 and TRBJ2-5, with 7 bases lining up with TRBD1. Trimming at V came to 6 bases and at J to 5 bases, leaving 12 bases not matched to a gene. The CDR3 is made up of 15 amino acids. Written as DNA, the CDR3 is TGTGCCAGCAGCCCACGACAGGGCTGGGGGGAGACCCAGTACTTC. Protein product: CASSPRQGWGETQYF.

This clonotype turned up a few times. The chain carries TRBV7-2 and TRBJ1-2, with TRBD1 matching over 9 bases. V dropped 5 bases and J dropped 1; count of bases not matched to a gene: 2. Germline CDR1 reads SGHTA; CDR2 reads FQGNSA. The length of the CDR3 is 14 residues. The CDR3 loop is CASSRQGDNYGYTF. DNA for the CDR3: TGTGCCAGCAGCCGACAGGGGGATAACTATGGCTACACCTTC. The full variable domain, rest sourced from reference TRBV7-2 and TRBJ1-2, is GAGVSQSPSNKVTEKGKDVELRCDPISGHTALYWYRQSLGQGLEFLIYFQGNSAPDKSGLPSDRFSAERTGGSVSTLTIQRTQQEDSAVYLCASSRQGDNYGYTFGSGTRLTVV.

The J gene is TRBJ2-2, the V gene TRBV29-1; 7 bases fit TRBD1. CDR1 SQVTM and CDR2 ANQGSEA come from the germline V gene. The CDR3 is 14 residues long. The V segment lost 4 bases and the J segment 2 bases; nucleotides outside the gene matches: 4. CDR3 DNA sequence: TGCAGCGTTGGGACAGGAACCAACACCGGGGAGCTGTTTTTT. This sequence encodes CSVGTGTNTGELFF.

V gene TRBV10-3 combines with J gene TRBJ2-7; weak D call: TRBD1 (6 bases). Germline V CDR1 and CDR2: ENHRY, SYGVKD. Trimming took 4 bases from V and 1 from J, leaving 11 bases between them. The CDR3 loop spans 14 amino acids. As DNA, the CDR3 is TGTGCCATCAGTGCGGACAGTTTTTCCTACGAGCAGTACTTC. Translated: CAISADSFSYEQYF.

The V and J genes are TRBV18 and TRBJ1-1, with 11 bases that match TRBD1. Germline-derived CDR1 and CDR2 are KGHSH and LQKENI. Unmatched junction bases numbered 1, after V lost 4 bases and J lost 3 bases. CDR3 length equals 14 residues. The CDR3 DNA is TGTGCCAGCTCACGGGGACAGGGGGACACTGAAGCTTTCTTT. Amino acid sequence: CASSRGQGDTEAFF.

This chain links TRBV6-1 with TRBJ1-6; possibly TRBD1 for D (6 bases). Germline CDR1 MNHNS, CDR2 SASEGT. The V end was cut by 7 bases, the J end by 9 bases, with 13 bases between. The CDR3 consists of 13 residues. In DNA, the CDR3 is TGTGCCAGCAACGCAGGGGAAGGTTCACCCCTCCACTTT. Amino acid sequence: CASNAGEGSPLHF.

The genes are TRBV5-1 and TRBJ2-7; 11 bases map to TRBD2. The CDR3 spans 17 residues. The germline V gene has CDR1 SGHRS and CDR2 YFSETQ. Trimming at V came to 3 bases and at J to 3 bases, leaving 11 bases not matched to a gene. The CDR3 region has the DNA TGCGCCAGCAGCTCAGTGGCGACTAGCGGGAAGATCTACGAGCAGTACTTC. Encoded protein: CASSSVATSGKIYEQYF.

V usage is TRBV7-2 and J usage is TRBJ2-1, with 11 bases that match TRBD2. The CDR3 is 17 amino acids. The V gene end was trimmed by 5 bases and the J gene end by 6 bases; junction bases not matched to a gene: 12. CDR1 is SGHTA, CDR2 FQGNSA, per germline. The CDR3 protein is CASSPRGGLAVLNEQFF. CDR3 in DNA: TGTGCCAGCAGCCCTAGGGGGGGACTAGCGGTCCTCAATGAGCAGTTCTTC.

In regard to this clonotype: At one boundary the junction diverges from the germline segment, which might be a read error. J is TRBJ2-3 and V is TRBV11-2; D uncertain. The CDR3 extends over 14 amino acids. The germline CDR1 and CDR2 sequences are SGHAT and FQNNGV. For the CDR3, the DNA is TGTGCCATCAGCCCCAATCCTACCCCAGATACGCAGTATTTT. Amino acid sequence: CAISPNPTPDTQYF.

J is TRBJ1-4 and V is TRBV20-1, with D uncertain. Per the germline V gene, CDR1 is DFQATT and CDR2 is SNEGSKA (reference sequence). The CDR3 has 13 residues. In nucleotides, the CDR3 is TGCAGCGCCCTACCAGTTTTTAATGAAAAACTGTTTTTT. This translates into CSALPVFNEKLFF.

This clonotype has a handful of counts. V usage is TRBV29-1 and J usage is TRBJ2-1; D unclear. Per the germline V gene, CDR1 is SQVTM and CDR2 is ANQGSEA. This CDR3 has 11 residues. The V and J ends lost 7 bases and 3 bases respectively, with 7 bases between them. For the CDR3, the DNA is TGCAGCGGGAGACACTACAATGAGCAGTTCTTC. Protein sequence: CSGRHYNEQFF.

This clonotype was counted between two and nine times. This rearrangement joins TRBV2 to TRBJ2-7; 9 nucleotides line up with TRBD1. V was clipped by 7 bases and J by 7 bases; unmatched bases: 8. This CDR3 contains 13 residues. Per the germline V gene, CDR1 is SNHLY and CDR2 is FYNNEI. CDR3 residues: CASKPGQGREQYF. CDR3 in DNA: TGTGCCAGCAAGCCGGGACAGGGTCGGGAGCAGTACTTC.

The rearrangement joins TRBV5-5 to TRBJ1-2; unclear D gene. The V gene's germline CDR1 is SGHKS and CDR2 YYEKEE (reference sequence). This CDR3 comprises 14 residues. V gave up 0 bases and J gave up 1 base, with 7 bases separating them. The CDR3 sequence: CASSLEVHNYGYTF. Here the CDR3 DNA reads TGTGCCAGCAGCTTGGAGGTTCATAACTATGGCTACACCTTC.

This clonotype was seen more than once but under ten times. The chain combines TRBV2 with TRBJ2-5; 7 positions agree with TRBD1. J lost 5 bases, V lost 8 bases, and 11 bases had no gene match. Germline V gene lookup returns CDR1 SNHLY and CDR2 FYNNEI. The CDR3 extends over 14 amino acids. The CDR3 loop is CASADRAIMETQYF. DNA of the CDR3: TGTGCCAGCGCTGACAGGGCGATAATGGAGACCCAGTACTTC.

J is TRBJ1-4 and V is TRBV12-3 or TRBV12-4; D is possibly TRBD1 (5 bases). V was clipped by 2 bases and J by 8 bases, with 12 bases between them. The CDR3 has 14 amino acids. The CDR3 spells CASSLTPQGEKLFF. The CDR3 bases are TGTGCCAGCAGTTTAACCCCGCAGGGAGAAAAACTGTTTTTT.

The chain joins TRBV7-9 to TRBJ2-7, with D possibly TRBD2 on 6 matching bases. The J call is uncertain, as TRBJ2-5 better fits the DNA end. This CDR3 region has 14 residues. Germline V lookup: CDR1 SEHNR, CDR2 FQNEAQ (reference sequence). CDR3 DNA sequence: TGTGCCAGCAGCCACCATACGGGGGAGGAGACCCAGTACTTC. Protein sequence: CASSHHTGEETQYF.

This clonotype was seen more than once but under ten times. The chain employs TRBV20-1 and TRBJ2-1; 10 bases align to TRBD2. With V trimmed by 4 bases and J by 0 bases, 3 bases remained unmatched. The CDR3 is 15 amino acids. Germline CDR1 DFQATT, CDR2 SNEGSKA (reference sequence). For the CDR3, the DNA is TGCAGTGCTACTAGCGGGAGACCCTCCTACAATGAGCAGTTCTTC. This gives the protein CSATSGRPSYNEQFF.

This chain connects TRBV12-3 or TRBV12-4 to TRBJ2-4, with D tentatively TRBD1 or TRBD2 (5 bases each). The CDR3 length is 14 residues. The V end was cut by 1 base, the J end by 7 bases, with 11 bases between. The CDR3 is CASSLGGSWNIQYF. CDR3 nucleotide sequence: TGTGCCAGCAGTTTAGGGGGGTCGTGGAACATTCAGTACTTC.